Listed here are 26 T cell receptor beta chains from one sample, sequenced in a study of T cell responses to AZD1222 COVID-19 vaccine. Only in-frame clones appear in the TCRdb table, and some are missing; sequencing was by immunoSEQ multiplex PCR. The sample yields 200,000 to 250,000 clones, 94% seen once. The sequenced sample was peripheral blood, obtained 28 days after the second dose of the MenACWY control vaccine. The receptors were sampled from an adult who received the MenACWY meningococcal vaccine as a control.

The V gene is TRBV2, the J gene TRBJ2-5, with a tentative D call TRBD2 (5 bases). Trimming shortened V by 1 base and J by 5 bases, and 11 bases separated the two germline ends. The CDR3 contains 14 residues. CDR1 and CDR2 from the germline V gene are SNHLY and FYNNEI. This CDR3 is CASSEGPRGETQYF. For the CDR3, the DNA is TGTGCCAGCAGTGAAGGACCCAGAGGGGAGACCCAGTACTTC. Combining the CDR3 with reference TRBV2 and TRBJ2-5 gives the whole variable domain EPEVTQTPSHQVTQMGQEVILRCVPISNHLYFYWYRQILGQKVEFLVSFYNNEISEKSEIFDDQFSVERPDGSNFTLKIRSTKLEDSAMYFCASSEGPRGETQYFGPGTRLLVL.

The V gene is TRBV27, the J gene TRBJ1-1; TRBD1 matches at 8 bases. Germline V gene lookup returns CDR1 MNHEY and CDR2 SMNVEV (reference sequence). With 8 bases clipped from V and 4 bases from J, the junction kept 6 bases outside the gene matches. The CDR3 totals 13 residues. This chain's CDR3 is CASFTRGPTEAFF. The CDR3 nucleotides are TGTGCCAGCTTCACCAGGGGGCCCACTGAAGCTTTCTTT.

The chain has TRBV2 and TRBJ2-7; D not resolved. This CDR3 is built from 12 residues. The V gene's germline CDR1 is SNHLY and CDR2 FYNNEI. V lost 4 bases to trimming and J lost 7 bases, with 11 bases between them. The CDR3 nucleotides are TGTGCCAGCAGTGTTGTCAGGTCTGAGCAGTACTTC. This sequence encodes CASSVVRSEQYF.

The chain recombines TRBV5-1 with TRBJ2-2; D possibly corresponds to TRBD2 (7 bases). Germline values: CDR1 SGHRS, CDR2 YFSETQ. The ends were cut back, 6 bases at V and 4 bases at J, with 13 bases in the middle. The CDR3 loop spans 14 amino acids. CDR3 amino acids: CASKGGLGTGELFF. The DNA of the CDR3 is TGCGCCAGCAAGGGGGGGCTTGGCACCGGGGAGCTGTTTTTT.

V and J are TRBV5-4 and TRBJ2-7; the match to TRBD1 covers 9 bases. The trim removed 4 bases at V and 5 bases at J, leaving 10 bases unmatched. CDR3 length: 15 residues. CDR1 and CDR2 from the germline V gene are SGHNT and YYREEE (reference sequence). The CDR3 protein is CASSATGTGPNEQYF. The CDR3 DNA follows: TGTGCCAGCAGCGCCACCGGGACAGGGCCTAACGAGCAGTACTTC.

This clone was counted a single time. This sequence joins TRBV27 and TRBJ2-1, with 9 bases lining up with TRBD2. The CDR3 length is 15 residues. Trimming cost V 4 bases and J 1 base; bases outside gene matches: 2. Germline CDR1 reads MNHEY; CDR2 reads SMNVEV (reference sequence). This CDR3 reads CASSYSGGSYNEQFF. The DNA of the CDR3 is TGTGCCAGCAGTTATAGCGGGGGATCCTACAATGAGCAGTTCTTC.

The CDR3 DNA sequence: TGTGCCAGCAGTTCCACCAATAATGAAAAACTGTTTTTT. As protein: CASSSTNNEKLFF. This chain joins TRBV28 and TRBJ1-4; D unclear. Germline CDR1 and CDR2: MDHEN and SYDVKM. V lost 4 bases and J lost 4, with 7 bases in between. This CDR3 spans 13 amino acids.

This rearrangement joins TRBV2 to TRBJ1-2; no reliable D call. Germline values: CDR1 SNHLY, CDR2 FYNNEI. CDR3 size: 13 residues. Trimming took off 2 bases at V and 0 bases at J, with 4 bases between the two ends. This chain's CDR3 is CASSENPNYGYTF. CDR3 nucleotides: TGTGCCAGCAGTGAAAATCCTAACTATGGCTACACCTTC.

This clone was found once. The V call is TRBV7-3, the J call TRBJ2-2; D tentatively reads TRBD1 or TRBD2 (6 bases each). Germline assignment: CDR1 SGHTA and CDR2 FQGTGA. CDR3 length: 15 amino acids. Trimming took off 4 bases at V and 4 bases at J, with 13 bases between the two ends. DNA of the CDR3: TGTGCCAGCAGCTCCTGGGGGGCGGGCACCGGGGAGCTGTTTTTT. Translated, it gives CASSSWGAGTGELFF.

The rearrangement joins TRBV10-3 to TRBJ2-1; 8 nucleotides line up with TRBD1. Germline V gene lookup returns CDR1 ENHRY and CDR2 SYGVKD. The CDR3 length is 15 residues. V lost 6 bases to trimming and J lost 6 bases; unmatched junction nucleotides: 10. CDR3 residues: CAISRTGPTTNEQFF. DNA of the CDR3: TGTGCCATCAGCAGGACAGGGCCCACCACCAATGAGCAGTTCTTC.

The chain's CDR3 is CASSESRGAVAGQETQYF. For the CDR3, the DNA is TGTGCCAGCAGTGAATCCCGGGGGGCAGTAGCGGGACAAGAGACCCAGTACTTC. J is TRBJ2-5 and V is TRBV2, with 8 bases that match TRBD2. The CDR3 is 18 residues long. Trimming at V came to 2 bases and at J to 2 bases, leaving 13 bases not matched to a gene. Germline V gene data show CDR1 as SNHLY and CDR2 as FYNNEI.

The rearrangement joins TRBV6-1 to TRBJ2-2; a possible D gene is TRBD1 (6 bases). V gave up 1 base and J gave up 6 bases, with 12 bases separating them. This CDR3 is built from 15 residues. Germline V gives CDR1 MNHNS, CDR2 SASEGT. The CDR3 nucleotides read TGTGCCAGCAGTGAAGGGGAACAGGGTTCCGGGGAGCTGTTTTTT. It yields the protein CASSEGEQGSGELFF.

CDR3 region: CASSLGTGGHEQYF. CDR3 bases: TGTGCCAGCAGCTTAGGGACAGGGGGCCACGAGCAGTACTTC. The rearrangement joins TRBV7-2 to TRBJ2-7; 11 bases match TRBD1. Germline CDR1 reads SGHTA; CDR2 reads FQGNSA. The CDR3 covers 14 residues. The J segment lost 5 bases and the V segment lost 1 base, leaving 1 base of the junction unmatched.

The chain links TRBV5-6 to TRBJ2-7; no firm D call. The CDR3 length is 13 residues. Germline values: CDR1 SGHDT, CDR2 YYEEEE. Trimming shortened V by 2 bases and J by 5 bases, and 11 bases separated the two germline ends. CDR3 loop: CASSFIGFDEQYF. CDR3 DNA sequence: TGTGCCAGCAGCTTTATAGGGTTCGACGAGCAGTACTTC.

V gene TRBV7-8 combines with J gene TRBJ2-7; D is possibly TRBD1 (6 bases). Germline V gene data show CDR1 as SGHVS and CDR2 as FQNEAQ. The V end was cut by 4 bases, the J end by 5 bases, with 12 bases between. The CDR3 runs 13 residues. Here the CDR3 reads CASSSNYRDEQYF. CDR3 DNA sequence: TGTGCCAGCAGCTCTAATTACAGGGACGAGCAGTACTTC. Full variable domain (remainder filled in from reference TRBV7-8 and TRBJ2-7): GAGVSQSPRYKVAKRGQDVALRCDPISGHVSLFWYQQALGQGPEFLTYFQNEAQLDKSGLPSDRFFAERPEGSVSTLKIQRTQQEDSAVYLCASSSNYRDEQYFGPGTRLTVT.

The chain's CDR3 is CASSFPGVYEKLFF. The CDR3 DNA follows: TGTGCCAGCAGCTTTCCGGGGGTTTATGAAAAACTGTTTTTT. V usage is TRBV7-9 and J usage is TRBJ1-4; the D gene is possibly TRBD1 (5 bases). The length of the CDR3 is 14 residues. Germline V CDR1 and CDR2: SEHNR, FQNEAQ (reference sequence). V dropped 3 bases and J dropped 6 bases, with 11 bases sitting between them.

This clone was seen a single time. This rearrangement joins TRBV5-1 to TRBJ2-4; 9 bases are a match to TRBD2. The CDR3 sequence is 19 residues long. Looked up from germline, CDR1 is SGHRS and CDR2 is YFSETQ. V gave up 0 bases and J gave up 3 bases; unmatched junction bases: 13. CDR3 bases: TGCGCCAGCAGCTTGGTAGGGCGGGAGGGCCCTCGTGGCAAAAACATTCAGTACTTC. It codes for CASSLVGREGPRGKNIQYF. Supplemented by reference TRBV5-1 and TRBJ2-4, the full variable domain reads KAGVTQTPRYLIKTRGQQVTLSCSPISGHRSVSWYQQTPGQGLQFLFEYFSETQRNKGNFPGRFSGRQFSNSRSEMNVSTLELGDSALYLCASSLVGREGPRGKNIQYFGAGTRLSVL.

The chain has TRBV29-1 and TRBJ1-4; 7 bases fit TRBD1. The CDR3 has 13 residues. Germline V lookup: CDR1 SQVTM, CDR2 ANQGSEA. J gave up 7 bases and V 6 bases, and 8 bases lay outside the gene matches. The CDR3 region has the DNA TGCAGCGTCATGACAGGGATGAGTGAAAAACTGTTTTTT. Translating gives CSVMTGMSEKLFF.

CDR3 loop: CASSSGTSAGELFF. Written as DNA, the CDR3 is TGTGCCAGCAGTAGTGGGACTAGCGCCGGGGAGCTGTTTTTT. The gene calls are TRBV2 and TRBJ2-2, with 10 bases identical to TRBD2. Germline loops: CDR1 SNHLY, CDR2 FYNNEI. CDR3 size: 14 residues. V gave up 5 bases and J gave up 6 bases; unmatched junction bases: 3.

Notes on this clone: The sample has other DNA sequences that encode this CDR3 too. This chain links TRBV5-1 with TRBJ2-7; D is possibly TRBD1 or TRBD2 (6 bases each). With 4 bases removed from V and 3 bases from J, the gap between germline ends came to 14 bases. This CDR3 has 14 residues. Germline CDR1 reads SGHRS; CDR2 reads YFSETQ. The CDR3 DNA sequence: TGCGCCAGCAGCCCAAGCGGAGGGGGCTACGAGCAGTACTTC. The encoded protein is CASSPSGGGYEQYF.

This chain uses TRBV7-3 with TRBJ2-7, with 7 positions matching TRBD2. With V trimmed by 4 bases and J by 7 bases, 7 bases remained unmatched. CDR1 is SGHTA, CDR2 FQGTGA, per germline. The CDR3 is 13 residues long. CDR3 protein: CASSSGTTGEQYF. The CDR3 DNA follows: TGTGCCAGCAGCTCCGGGACTACGGGGGAGCAGTACTTC. The entire variable domain, with the rest obtained from reference TRBV7-3 and TRBJ2-7, is as follows: GAGVSQTPSNKVTEKGKYVELRCDPISGHTALYWYRQSLGQGPEFLIYFQGTGAADDSGLPNDRFFAVRPEGSVSTLKIQRTERGDSAVYLCASSSGTTGEQYFGPGTRLTVT.

V is TRBV7-6 and J is TRBJ1-6; TRBD1 is a possible D gene (6 bases). From germline, CDR1 is SGHVS and CDR2 FNYEAQ. V lost 10 bases, J lost 10 bases, and 17 bases lay in between. The CDR3 runs 13 residues. DNA for the CDR3: TGTGCCACGCGAGACGGGAGGGGGTCACCCCTCCACTTT. This sequence encodes CATRDGRGSPLHF.

The rearrangement links TRBV9 to TRBJ1-3; D is undetermined. Germline CDR1 reads SGDLS; CDR2 reads YYNGEE. Trimming left V 6 bases short and J 0 bases short, with 7 bases between. CDR3 length: 13 amino acids. Here the CDR3 DNA reads TGTGCCAGCACAGGTCCCTCTGGAAACACCATATATTTT. Translation gives CASTGPSGNTIYF.

This clone was found once. The gene calls are TRBV5-8 and TRBJ2-7; 7 nucleotides match TRBD1. V lost 5 bases and J lost 0; bases outside the gene matches: 8. Germline loops: CDR1 SGHTS, CDR2 YDEGEE. CDR3 length equals 15 residues. CDR3 protein: CASRDDRANSYEQYF. CDR3 in DNA: TGTGCCAGCAGAGACGACAGGGCGAACTCCTACGAGCAGTACTTC.

The V and J genes are TRBV25-1 and TRBJ2-7; 8 bases match TRBD1. Germline V gives CDR1 MGHDK, CDR2 SYGVNS. The CDR3 runs to 15 residues. The J segment lost 5 bases and the V segment lost 5 bases, leaving 11 bases of the junction unmatched. The CDR3 DNA reads TGTGCCAGCAGTCGAAGAGGGGACAGGCCCCACGAGCAGTACTTC. Its protein product is CASSRRGDRPHEQYF.

The V call is TRBV19, the J call TRBJ2-6; D uncertain. The germline gives CDR1 LNHDA, CDR2 SQIVND (reference sequence). With 4 bases removed from V and 0 bases from J, the gap between germline ends came to 7 bases. The CDR3 length is 15 residues. DNA of the CDR3: TGTGCCAGTAGTAATTCGCTCTCTGGGGCCAACGTCCTGACTTTC. Residues: CASSNSLSGANVLTF.